One and the same sample provided the 19 T cell receptor beta chains below, sequenced in a study of blood T cell repertoires in COVID-19. Clones were sequenced by immunoSEQ multiplex PCR, and TCRdb holds only the in-frame ones, with some missing. This sample has roughly 67,000 clones; approximately 88% occur once, and the top ten carry about 1.2%. Sequencing was carried out using peripheral blood. These receptors were collected from a woman aged 60-75 years with acute or convalescent COVID-19.

This sequence joins TRBV27 and TRBJ1-5; 7 bases fit TRBD1. Germline CDR1 is MNHEY and CDR2 is SMNVEV (reference sequence). CDR3 size: 17 residues. J lost 0 bases, V lost 6 bases, and 11 bases had no gene match. The chain's CDR3 is CASRRLGTANSNQPQHF. CDR3 sequence (DNA): TGTGCCAGCAGGAGACTTGGGACAGCGAATAGCAATCAGCCCCAGCATTTT.

This clone was counted once. The chain joins TRBV4-1 to TRBJ1-4; perhaps TRBD1 as D (6 bases). The germline V gene encodes CDR1 MGHRA and CDR2 YSYEKL. V was clipped by 1 base and J by 4 bases, with 10 bases between them. The CDR3 loop spans 15 amino acids. CDR3 DNA sequence: TGCGCCAGCAGCCAAGTCAGGGGTGGTAATGAAAAACTGTTTTTT. Its translation is CASSQVRGGNEKLFF.

This chain uses TRBV7-8 with TRBJ1-4; 7 bases fit TRBD1. This CDR3 is 15 amino acids long. Germline assignment: CDR1 SGHVS and CDR2 FQNEAQ. J was trimmed by 5 bases and V by 5 bases; bases with no gene match: 8. The CDR3 DNA reads TGTGCCAGCAGCCGCCGTGGACAGGTCAATGAAAAACTGTTTTTT. It yields the protein CASSRRGQVNEKLFF.

The V gene is TRBV7-9, the J gene TRBJ1-1; no definite D call. The CDR3 length is 14 residues. CDR1 and CDR2 (germline): SEHNR, FQNEAQ (reference sequence). Between the trimmed V and J ends, which lost 1 base and 1 base, there was a span of 7 bases. CDR3 protein: CASSLGAANTEAFF. The CDR3 DNA sequence: TGTGCCAGCAGCTTAGGGGCAGCGAACACTGAAGCTTTCTTT.

This chain connects TRBV14 to TRBJ2-5; possible D gene TRBD1, 7 bases. The CDR3 has 16 residues. V dropped 4 bases and J dropped 0 bases, with 15 bases sitting between them. Germline CDR1 reads SGHDN; CDR2 reads FVKESK. The CDR3 region has the DNA TGTGCCAGCAGCCCTTTAGGGGGGACAGACCAAGAGACCCAGTACTTC. It is translated as CASSPLGGTDQETQYF.

This chain uses TRBV6-2 or TRBV6-3 with TRBJ1-5; tentatively, D is TRBD1 (6 bases). Between the trimmed V and J ends, which lost 6 bases and 1 base, there was a span of 10 bases. CDR1 MNHEY and CDR2 SVGEGT come from the germline V gene. This CDR3 region has 14 residues. This CDR3 is CASSRDRSNQPQHF. In DNA form, the CDR3 reads TGTGCCAGCAGCAGAGACAGGAGCAATCAGCCCCAGCATTTT.

This clone was picked up one time. This chain joins TRBV11-2 and TRBJ1-4; a weak D match, TRBD1 (5 bases). The CDR3 has 15 residues. The germline V gene encodes CDR1 SGHAT and CDR2 FQNNGV. The germline V and J ends were trimmed by 5 bases and 2 bases, with 12 bases remaining between them. The CDR3 region is CASSRDFLTNEKLFF. DNA for the CDR3: TGTGCCAGCAGCCGGGACTTTTTGACTAATGAAAAACTGTTTTTT.

This clone occurred once. DNA of the CDR3: TGTGCCAGCAGCCAAGGAGGAAAAGAGACCCAGTACTTC. Amino acids: CASSQGGKETQYF. The V gene is TRBV3-1 (or the pseudogene TRBV3-2), the J gene TRBJ2-5; no clear D gene. Germline CDR1 and CDR2: LGHDT and YNNKEL (reference sequence). V lost 1 base to trimming and J lost 3 bases, with 6 bases between them. The CDR3 length is 13 residues.

The rearrangement links TRBV9 to TRBJ1-1, with D perhaps matching TRBD1 (5 bases). The V end was cut by 4 bases, the J end by 0 bases, with 13 bases between. Germline V gives CDR1 SGDLS, CDR2 YYNGEE. The CDR3 is 15 residues long. CDR3 sequence reads: CASSPPGVVNTEAFF. The CDR3 DNA reads TGTGCCAGCAGCCCTCCGGGGGTCGTGAACACTGAAGCTTTCTTT.

The chain has TRBV5-8 and TRBJ2-3; 10 bases fit TRBD2. The CDR3 is 16 residues long. V lost 1 base, J lost 2 bases, and 4 bases stayed unmatched. The germline V gene has CDR1 SGHTS and CDR2 YDEGEE. The CDR3 bases are TGTGCCAGCAGCTTGTTAACTAGCGGGATCACAGATACGCAGTATTTT. It is translated as CASSLLTSGITDTQYF.

This clone was observed a handful of times. J is TRBJ1-2 and V is TRBV7-9; D perhaps matches TRBD1 (5 bases). CDR1 is SEHNR and CDR2 is FQNEAQ in the germline V gene (reference sequence). This CDR3 has 13 amino acids. The V end was cut by 5 bases, the J end by 5 bases, with 12 bases between. The CDR3 is CASSPGTSYGYTF. The CDR3 DNA reads as TGTGCCAGCAGCCCTGGGACTTCTTATGGCTACACCTTC.

The chain links TRBV24-1 to TRBJ2-7, with D maybe TRBD1 (6 bases). Per germline, CDR1 KGHDR and CDR2 SFDVKD. CDR3 size: 15 residues. V dropped 10 bases and J dropped 1 base, with 19 bases sitting between them. CDR3 bases: TGTGCCACAGCCCATCACGGGACATCTTCCTACGAGCAGTACGTC. This sequence encodes CATAHHGTSSYEQYV.

The V gene is TRBV5-5, the J gene TRBJ2-7; D is uncertain. With 2 bases removed from V and 4 bases from J, the gap between germline ends came to 10 bases. CDR3 length: 13 amino acids. Germline-derived CDR1 and CDR2 are SGHKS and YYEKEE (reference sequence). CDR3 nucleotides: TGTGCCAGCAGCTTACGAGTTTTTTACGAGCAGTACGTC. Translated, it gives CASSLRVFYEQYV.

V usage is TRBV11-2 and J usage is TRBJ2-3, with D hard to call. This CDR3 comprises 16 residues. CDR1 and CDR2 (germline): SGHAT, FQNNGV. V was clipped by 6 bases and J by 8 bases, with 24 bases between them. The CDR3 DNA reads TGTGCCAGCAGTAATTATGGGTCGTCGGCTCGGAGTACGCAGTATTTT. It yields the protein CASSNYGSSARSTQYF.

This clone was observed a single time. The chain uses TRBV12-3 or TRBV12-4 and TRBJ1-6; 7 bases are shared with TRBD1. The ends lost 3 bases at V and 12 bases at J; junction bases unmatched: 5. The CDR3 has 13 amino acids. In DNA form, the CDR3 reads TGTGCCAGCAGTTTCAGGACAGGTAGACCCCTCCACTTT. Protein product: CASSFRTGRPLHF.

The V and J genes are TRBV18 and TRBJ2-5, with TRBD1 as a possible D gene (5 bases). There are 12 residues in the CDR3. The germline V gene has CDR1 KGHSH and CDR2 LQKENI. Trimming removed 3 bases at V and 3 bases at J, with 5 bases between. The CDR3 sequence is CASSPTEETQYF. In DNA, the CDR3 is TGTGCCAGCTCACCGACAGAAGAGACCCAGTACTTC.

V gene TRBV7-9 combines with J gene TRBJ2-1; weak D call: TRBD1 (5 bases). The germline gives CDR1 SEHNR, CDR2 FQNEAQ (reference sequence). Trimming removed 3 bases from V and 5 bases from J, with 11 bases in between. The CDR3 runs 14 residues. The CDR3 coding sequence is TGTGCCAGCAGCTTCCTTGACAGAGACAATGAGCAGTTCTTC. Protein product: CASSFLDRDNEQFF. The entire variable domain, with the rest obtained from reference TRBV7-9 and TRBJ2-1, is as follows: DTGVSQNPRHKITKRGQNVTFRCDPISEHNRLYWYRQTLGQGPEFLTYFQNEAQLEKSRLLSDRFSAERPKGSFSTLEIQRTEQGDSAMYLCASSFLDRDNEQFFGPGTRLTVL.

The gene calls are TRBV9 and TRBJ1-2; 10 positions agree with TRBD1. From germline, CDR1 is SGDLS and CDR2 YYNGEE. This CDR3 region has 15 residues. Germline trimming cut 3 bases from V and 4 bases from J; bases unmatched to any gene: 6. DNA of the CDR3: TGTGCCAGCAGCGCCGAAGGACAGGGGGTCTATGGCTACACCTTC. The encoded protein is CASSAEGQGVYGYTF.

V is TRBV12-3 or TRBV12-4 and J is TRBJ1-1; possible D gene TRBD1, 5 bases. V gave up 9 bases and J gave up 0 bases, with 11 bases separating them. This CDR3 contains 13 residues. This CDR3 reads CASSGLLNTEAFF. The CDR3 nucleotides are TGTGCCAGTTCGGGACTTCTGAACACTGAAGCTTTCTTT.